The entry that follows covers one T cell receptor beta chain sequence. What it binds is unknown. The time point denotes: after dendritic cell vaccination, including at tumor progression/relapse. These data belong to a study of glioma-infiltrating T cells after dendritic cell vaccination. Study-wide context: Glioblastoma patients came from Phase I and II dendritic cell vaccination trials.

Findings of the study overall: The cohort had few patients with full blood and tumor sets.

This CDR3 spans 17 amino acids. The V gene's germline CDR1 is SGHTA and CDR2 FQGNSA. V was clipped by 5 bases and J by 8 bases, with 27 bases between them. The method was immunoSEQ multiplex PCR; TCRdb's version includes in-frame clones alone and lacks a portion of them. This table has around 78,000 clones, 85% appearing once. Sequencing used blood, obtained after dendritic cell vaccination. V and J are TRBV7-2 and TRBJ1-2; possibly TRBD1 for D (6 bases). The receptor was isolated from a human donor with glioblastoma. The DNA for the CDR3 is TGTGCCAGCAGCCCCCGGTTGGGGGGGCCCCTAGTTTACGGCTACACCTTC. This sequence encodes CASSPRLGGPLVYGYTF.